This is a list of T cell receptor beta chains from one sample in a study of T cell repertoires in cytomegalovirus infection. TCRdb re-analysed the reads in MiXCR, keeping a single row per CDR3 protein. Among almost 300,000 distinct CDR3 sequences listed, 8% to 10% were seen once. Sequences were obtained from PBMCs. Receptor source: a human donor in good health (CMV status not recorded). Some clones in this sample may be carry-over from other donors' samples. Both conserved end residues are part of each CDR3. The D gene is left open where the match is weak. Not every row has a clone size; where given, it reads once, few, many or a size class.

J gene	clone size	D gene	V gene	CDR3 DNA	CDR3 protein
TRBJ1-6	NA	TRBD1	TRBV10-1	TGCGCCAGCAGCGACGGGACAGACTATAATTCACCCCTCCACTTT	CASSDGTDYNSPLHF
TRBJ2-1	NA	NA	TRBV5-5	TGTGCCAGCAGCGGCATGGAGGGGAGCTCCTACAATGAGCAGTTCTTC	CASSGMEGSSYNEQFF
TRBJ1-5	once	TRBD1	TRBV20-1	TGCAGTGCTAGAGGCCAGGGGGCCGATAGCAATCAGCCCCAGCATTTT	CSARGQGADSNQPQHF
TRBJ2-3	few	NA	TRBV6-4	TGTGCCAGCAGTGAAAGGGGGGACACAGATACGCAGTATTTT	CASSERGDTDTQYF
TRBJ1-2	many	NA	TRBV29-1	TGCAGCGTTGAAAAGGGACGGACAGCGGCCCGCGCTAACTATGGCTACACCTTC	CSVEKGRTAARANYGYTF
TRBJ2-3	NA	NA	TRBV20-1	TGCAGTGGGGACCGCGGAAGCACAGATACGCAGTATTTT	CSGDRGSTDTQYF
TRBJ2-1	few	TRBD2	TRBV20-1	TGCAGTGCTAGGCGTAGCGGGGATTACAATGAGCAGTTCTTC	CSARRSGDYNEQFF
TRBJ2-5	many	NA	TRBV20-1	TGCAGTGGACTTCAAGAGACCCAGTACTTC	CSGLQETQYF
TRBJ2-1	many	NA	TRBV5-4	TGTGCCAGCAGCTTTGGGGCCGGGACCCCTTACAATGAGCAGTTCTTC	CASSFGAGTPYNEQFF
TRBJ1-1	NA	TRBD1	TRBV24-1	TGTGCCAGCAGTGACGCAGGACAGGGGAACACTGAAGCTTTCTTT	CASSDAGQGNTEAFF
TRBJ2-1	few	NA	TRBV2	TGTGCCAGCAGTGGGTTCCACTCTTTCTTC	CASSGFHSFF
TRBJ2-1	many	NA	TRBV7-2	TGTGCCAGCAGCTTTGGAAGGACCTACAATGAGCAGTTCTTC	CASSFGRTYNEQFF
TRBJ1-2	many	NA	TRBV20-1	TGCAGTGCTAGAAGGGAGGGCCCCGGCTACACCTTC	CSARREGPGYTF
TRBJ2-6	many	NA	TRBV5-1	TGCGCCAGCAGCTTGGCCTTGACTGGGGCCAACGTCCTGACTTTC	CASSLALTGANVLTF
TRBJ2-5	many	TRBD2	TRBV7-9	TGTGCCAGCAGCCCCCCTGGGACTAGAGGGGGAGAGACCCAGTACTTC	CASSPPGTRGGETQYF
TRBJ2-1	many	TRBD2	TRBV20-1	TGCAGTGCTAGAAGGCGGGGGGTCTCCTACAATGAGCAGTTCTTC	CSARRRGVSYNEQFF
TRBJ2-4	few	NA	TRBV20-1	TGCAGTGCCCCTTCCTCGACTCCCCGGCTAGCCAAAAACATTCAGTACTTC	CSAPSSTPRLAKNIQYF
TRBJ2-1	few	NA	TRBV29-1	TGCAGCGTTGGGAAGGGGAAAGTGGAGTTCTTC	CSVGKGKVEFF
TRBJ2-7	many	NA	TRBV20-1	TGCAGTGCTACCCCCCGCGGCTCCTACGAGCAGTACTTC	CSATPRGSYEQYF
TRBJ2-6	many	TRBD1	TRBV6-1	TGTGCCAGCAGCTTCCGGGACAGGGTATACTCTGGGGCCAACGTCCTGACTTTC	CASSFRDRVYSGANVLTF
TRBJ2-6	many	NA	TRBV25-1	TGTGCCAGCAGTGATCCTTTTAGGGGTCCCGGGGCCAACGTCCTGACTTTC	CASSDPFRGPGANVLTF
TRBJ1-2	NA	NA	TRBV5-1	TGCGCCAGCAGCTTGGGGGAGGGGATATCCTATGGCTACACCTTC	CASSLGEGISYGYTF
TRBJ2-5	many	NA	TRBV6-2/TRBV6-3	TGTGCCAGCAGTTTGGGACGCCGCCGAGAGACCCAGTACTTC	CASSLGRRRETQYF